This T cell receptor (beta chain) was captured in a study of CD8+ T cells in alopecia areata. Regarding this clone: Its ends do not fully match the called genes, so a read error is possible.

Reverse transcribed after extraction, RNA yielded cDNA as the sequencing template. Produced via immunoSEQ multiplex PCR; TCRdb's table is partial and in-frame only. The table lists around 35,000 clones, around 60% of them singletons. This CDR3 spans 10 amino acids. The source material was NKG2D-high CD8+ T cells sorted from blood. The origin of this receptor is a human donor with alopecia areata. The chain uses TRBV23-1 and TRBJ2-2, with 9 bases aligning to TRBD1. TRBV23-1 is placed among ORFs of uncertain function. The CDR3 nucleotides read TGCGCCAGCACGACCCGGGACAGGGTTTTT. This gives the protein CASTTRDRVF.